Included here is one T cell receptor beta chain sequence, with context. These data originate in a study of blood T cell repertoires in COVID-19. The CDR3 is made up of 13 amino acids. Germline loops: CDR1 KGHSH, CDR2 LQKENI. With 4 bases removed from V and 1 base from J, the gap between germline ends came to 7 bases. As processed by the authors: Quantification of nucleated cells was approximated via reference gene primer amplification. TCRdb's copy holds only in-frame clones and misses some; the assay was immunoSEQ multiplex PCR. The V and J calls and the clone size are those of that table, but D and trimming were determined from the DNA. Of fewer than 300,000 clones listed, 75% to 95% were seen once; the top ten hold under 3%.

The rearrangement joins TRBV18 to TRBJ1-2; D unclear. This TCR was recovered from a person aged 18 to 30 with COVID-19, enrolled during active disease. Sequencing was carried out using peripheral blood. CDR3: CASSLRGNYGYTF. In DNA, the CDR3 is TGTGCCAGCTCACTACGGGGTAACTATGGCTACACCTTC.